The TCR beta chain described here comes from a study of T cells in Graves' hyperthyroidism and ophthalmopathy. Concerning this clonotype: Its antigen is currently unknown. Compared with germline, one end of the junction differs, possibly owing to a read error.

Regarding the study as a whole: Most thyroid clonotypes expanded above 0.001 appeared in blood too.

Patients aged 18 to 65 had newly diagnosed hyperthyroidism that had lasted under 2 months. Diagnosis rested on symptoms, serum thyroxine and TRAb, thyroid ultrasound, and orbital computed tomography. CDR1 is LGHDT, CDR2 YNNKEL, per germline (reference sequence). The CDR3 extends over 15 amino acids. The CDR3 regions of TCR beta were amplified from RNA transcripts. HTBI primers were employed in a first-round RT-PCR of the TCR CDR3. TCRdb used MiXCR to reprocess the multiplex PCR reads, holding one entry per CDR3 protein. This sample has about 130,000 distinct CDR3 sequences, with approximately 20% found just once.

The chain joins TRBV3-1 to TRBJ2-3, with 8 bases identical to TRBD2. The sequence was collected from a woman aged 45-60 years with Graves' hyperthyroidism that later progressed to Graves' ophthalmopathy. The sample consisted of blood. CDR3: CASSSPGLVADTQYF. In nucleotides, the CDR3 is TGCGCCAGCAGTTCTCCGGGACTAGTGGCAGATACGCAGTATTTT.